Shown below are 10 T cell receptor beta chains from a single sample sequenced in a study of glioma-infiltrating T cells. Using RNA template, CDR3s of TCR alpha and beta were amplified with iRepertoire arm-PCR. TCRdb reanalysed the multiplex PCR reads using MiXCR and keeps one entry per CDR3 protein. This table has more than 110,000 distinct CDR3 sequences, 35% to 50% appearing once. The sample taken for sequencing was glioma tissue, nonneoplastic brain tissue, or PBMCs (not recorded which). The receptors were sampled from a human donor with low-grade glioma or glioblastoma, undergoing nonglioma brain surgery, or in good health (not recorded which).

This clonotype was detected a few times. The gene calls are TRBV6-1 and TRBJ1-1; tentative D call: TRBD1 (5 bases). The V and J ends lost 2 bases and 1 base respectively, with 11 bases between them. Germline V gives CDR1 MNHNS, CDR2 SASEGT. The CDR3 contains 15 residues. The CDR3 coding sequence is TGTGCCAGCAGTGAAATGGGCACAGGGAACACTGAAGCTTTCTTT. Protein: CASSEMGTGNTEAFF.

This chain links TRBV2 with TRBJ2-3, with 7 bases identical to TRBD1. The CDR3 covers 16 residues. CDR1 and CDR2 (germline): SNHLY, FYNNEI. V lost 7 bases, J lost 2 bases, and 12 bases stayed unmatched. The chain's CDR3 is CASIVDRQGNTDTQYF. The CDR3, as DNA: TGTGCCAGCATTGTCGATAGACAGGGAAACACAGATACGCAGTATTTT.

In its sample, this clonotype was seen many times. The chain carries TRBV28 and TRBJ1-1, with a tentative D call TRBD1 (6 bases). V was shortened by 9 bases and J by 8 bases, with 10 bases between the two germline ends. Germline V gene sequence: CDR1 MDHEN, CDR2 SYDVKM. CDR3 size: 10 residues. The CDR3 reads CASRGAEAFF. DNA for the CDR3: TGTGCCAGTCGGGGGGCGGAAGCTTTCTTT.

The chain joins TRBV20-1 to TRBJ2-1, with a tentative D call TRBD1 (8 bases). V was cut by 1 base and J by 8 bases, with 18 bases left in between. CDR3 length: 15 residues. Germline-derived CDR1 and CDR2 are DFQATT and SNEGSKA (reference sequence). CDR3 region: CSARVLDRAGDEQFF. The CDR3 DNA is TGCAGTGCTAGAGTCCTGGACAGGGCGGGGGATGAGCAGTTCTTC.

Worth noting for this clonotype: No conserved phenylalanine or tryptophan is present at the end of the CDR3, so a read error is the likely explanation. The chain has TRBV20-1 and TRBJ2-7; 11 nucleotides line up with TRBD2. The ends lost 0 bases at V and 3 bases at J; junction bases unmatched: 7. This CDR3 has 16 amino acids. Germline lookup yields CDR1 DFQATT and CDR2 SNEGSKA (reference sequence). In DNA form, the CDR3 reads TGCAGTGCTAGAGAGAACACCGGGACTAGCGGCTACGAGCAGTACCTC. Translating it yields CSARENTGTSGYEQYL.

Comment on this clonotype: This may be a read error, as it is one base from a much larger clone. V and J are TRBV20-1 and TRBJ2-3; 8 bases agree with TRBD1. This CDR3 spans 12 amino acids. CDR1 is DFQATT, CDR2 SNEGSKA, per germline (reference sequence). The CDR3 DNA is TGCGGTCGGGGACAGGACACAGATACGCAGTATTTT. This translates into CGRGQDTDTQYF.

This chain links TRBV2 with TRBJ2-6, with 10 bases identical to TRBD1. The trim removed 4 bases at V and 2 bases at J, leaving 8 bases unmatched. Germline values: CDR1 SNHLY, CDR2 FYNNEI. This CDR3 has 18 residues. The CDR3 sequence: CASSARGQGLAGANVLTF. Here the CDR3 DNA reads TGTGCCAGCAGTGCCCGGGGACAGGGGTTGGCTGGGGCCAACGTCCTGACTTTC.

This clonotype was recorded a few times. The V and J genes are TRBV10-1 and TRBJ2-3, with 9 bases fitting TRBD1. The CDR3 sequence is 14 residues long. The junction had 11 bases not matched to a gene; V was cut back by 10 bases and J by 6 bases. Per the germline V gene, CDR1 is WNHNN and CDR2 is SYGVQD (reference sequence). CDR3 sequence: CATRLGQGLDTQYF. For the CDR3, the DNA is TGCGCCACCAGATTGGGACAGGGATTGGATACGCAGTATTTT.

This clonotype came up a few times. This chain joins TRBV27 and TRBJ2-1, with D possibly TRBD2 on 7 matching bases. The CDR3 consists of 13 residues. V was pared by 3 bases and J by 9 bases, with 12 bases between. CDR1 is MNHEY and CDR2 is SMNVEV in the germline V gene (reference sequence). The CDR3 region has the DNA TGTGCCAGCAGTTTTCGGGGGGCGGTTGAGCAGTTCTTC. The encoded protein is CASSFRGAVEQFF.

The genes are TRBV6-6 and TRBJ2-7; 9 nucleotides agree with TRBD2. The junction had 12 bases not matched to a gene; V was cut back by 2 bases and J by 4 bases. CDR1 and CDR2 (germline): MNHNY, SVGAGI (reference sequence). This CDR3 region has 17 residues. The CDR3 DNA follows: TGTGCCAGCAGTTACGGGGGTGGGAGCGGGAGGAGGTACGAGCAGTACTTC. Encoded protein: CASSYGGGSGRRYEQYF.